This entry lists 5 T cell receptor beta chains sequenced from one sample in a study of control samples from healthy donors and cancer patients. Libraries were prepared by immunoSEQ multiplex PCR; TCRdb keeps only in-frame clonotypes and omits some of them. The table records 150,000 or so clones, 80% to 90% of them present only once. Sequencing used blood. The source is a man in his late teens or twenties in good health.

There are a few counts of this clone. This chain uses TRBV4-1 with TRBJ1-3; no firm D call. The CDR3 totals 17 residues. The germline CDR1 and CDR2 sequences are MGHRA and YSYEKL. The V gene lost 0 bases and the J gene lost 2 bases, with 14 bases spanning the gap. CDR3 nucleotide sequence: TGCGCCAGCAGCCAAGATCAATGGTCCGGGGCTGGAAACACCATATATTTT. It translates to CASSQDQWSGAGNTIYF.

The J gene is TRBJ1-1, the V gene TRBV6-5; no clear D gene. Germline assignment: CDR1 MNHEY and CDR2 SVGAGI. V lost 0 bases, J lost 2 bases, and 13 bases lay in between. The length of the CDR3 is 16 residues. CDR3: CASSYSLYKVNTEAFF. CDR3 in DNA: TGTGCCAGCAGTTACTCCTTATATAAGGTAAACACTGAAGCTTTCTTT.

The rearrangement uses TRBV6-5 and TRBJ1-1; 7 nucleotides agree with TRBD1. This CDR3 is 14 amino acids long. Looked up from germline, CDR1 is MNHEY and CDR2 is SVGAGI. V lost 10 bases and J lost 1; bases outside the gene matches: 9. The CDR3: CATLRTGRNTEAFF. The DNA of the CDR3 is TGTGCCACACTAAGGACAGGAAGGAACACTGAAGCTTTCTTT.

V and J are TRBV29-1 and TRBJ1-1, with a tentative D call TRBD1 (6 bases). The CDR3 runs to 12 residues. V lost 7 bases and J 9 bases, leaving 18 bases between the germline ends. Germline V gives CDR1 SQVTM, CDR2 ANQGSEA. In DNA form, the CDR3 reads TGCAGCGCCTCAACAGGGTCGGATCAAGCTTTCTTT. It codes for CSASTGSDQAFF.

The V and J genes are TRBV7-9 and TRBJ1-1; 9 bases are a match to TRBD1. Germline trimming cut 3 bases from V and 0 bases from J; bases unmatched to any gene: 5. The CDR3 runs 16 residues. Germline V gene data show CDR1 as SEHNR and CDR2 as FQNEAQ (reference sequence). CDR3 in DNA: TGTGCCAGCAGCTTCCGGGACAGGGCCTTGAACACTGAAGCTTTCTTT. Protein: CASSFRDRALNTEAFF. Supplemented by reference TRBV7-9 and TRBJ1-1, the full variable domain reads DTGVSQNPRHKITKRGQNVTFRCDPISEHNRLYWYRQTLGQGPEFLTYFQNEAQLEKSRLLSDRFSAERPKGSFSTLEIQRTEQGDSAMYLCASSFRDRALNTEAFFGQGTRLTVV.